These 8 T cell receptor beta chains originate from one sample sequenced in a study of cytomegalovirus exposure and HLA in healthy donors. PCR employed 60 Vbeta and 13 Jbeta primers. Assay: immunoSEQ multiplex PCR; the TCRdb copy retains only in-frame clones and omits some. The sample lists around 180,000 clones, approximately 82% seen once, with around 2% in the top ten. The sequencing sample was made of PBMCs. The receptors derive from a woman aged 18 to 35 in good health and CMV-seropositive.

The chain recombines TRBV5-4 with TRBJ1-1; 8 bases agree with TRBD1. The V segment lost 5 bases and the J segment 6 bases; nucleotides outside the gene matches: 6. Germline V gives CDR1 SGHNT, CDR2 YYREEE (reference sequence). There are 13 residues in the CDR3. Written as DNA, the CDR3 is TGTGCCAGCAGTCGACAGGGGAAGGCTGAAGCTTTCTTT. Its translation: CASSRQGKAEAFF.

The rearrangement uses TRBV5-1 and TRBJ2-1; a weak D match, TRBD2 (5 bases). V lost 3 bases, J lost 3 bases, and 13 bases lay in between. This CDR3 has 15 amino acids. Germline CDR1 SGHRS, CDR2 YFSETQ. The CDR3 sequence is CASSSDSPIYNEQFF. The CDR3 bases are TGCGCCAGCAGCTCGGACTCGCCAATCTACAATGAGCAGTTCTTC.

CDR3 region: CASSLSRGYTF. The CDR3 DNA sequence: TGTGCCAGCAGCCTATCACGAGGCTACACCTTC. The chain couples TRBV5-5 to TRBJ1-2; no clear D gene. There are 11 residues in the CDR3. The V end was cut by 4 bases, the J end by 8 bases, with 9 bases between. Per germline, CDR1 SGHKS and CDR2 YYEKEE (reference sequence).

V and J are TRBV27 and TRBJ1-5; D is unresolved. Trimming left V 2 bases short and J 4 bases short, with 12 bases between. The CDR3 is made up of 15 amino acids. The germline V gene encodes CDR1 MNHEY and CDR2 SMNVEV (reference sequence). CDR3 sequence: CASSLIRRGNQPQHF. Here the CDR3 DNA reads TGTGCCAGCAGTTTAATTCGTCGGGGAAATCAGCCCCAGCATTTT.

This chain connects TRBV18 to TRBJ1-2; possibly TRBD1 for D (6 bases). CDR3 size: 16 residues. The germline V and J ends were trimmed by 2 bases and 7 bases, with 20 bases remaining between them. In germline, CDR1 is KGHSH, CDR2 LQKENI. In DNA, the CDR3 is TGTGCCAGCTCACCATTGGAAGGCCGGTTAGGGGGTGGCTACACCTTC. Its translation: CASSPLEGRLGGGYTF.

The V and J genes are TRBV30 and TRBJ1-2; D call uncertain. Germline loops: CDR1 GTSNPN, CDR2 SVGIG (reference sequence). The V gene lost 1 base and the J gene lost 2 bases, with 5 bases spanning the gap. The CDR3 loop spans 12 amino acids. The CDR3 loop reads CAWSGGNYGYTF. CDR3 DNA: TGTGCCTGGAGTGGAGGGAACTATGGCTACACCTTC. The whole variable domain, remainder taken from reference TRBV30 and TRBJ1-2, is SQTIHQWPATLVQPVGSPLSLECTVEGTSNPNLYWYRQAAGRGLQLLFYSVGIGQISSEVPQNLSASRPQDRQFILSSKKLLLSDSGFYLCAWSGGNYGYTFGSGTRLTVV.

V and J are TRBV4-1 and TRBJ2-2, with D hard to call. The CDR3 consists of 12 residues. CDR1 and CDR2 (germline): MGHRA, YSYEKL. The germline V and J ends were trimmed by 2 bases and 7 bases, with 5 bases remaining between them. The CDR3 sequence: CASSQNGGELFF. The CDR3, as DNA: TGCGCCAGCAGCCAAAACGGCGGGGAGCTGTTTTTT.

The chain uses TRBV12-5 and TRBJ1-6; D is unclear. V lost 0 bases, J lost 0 bases, and 21 bases lay in between. There are 21 residues in the CDR3. CDR1 is LGHNT and CDR2 is FRNRAP in the germline V gene. Here the CDR3 reads CASGLVPILTLRSSYNSPLHF. Written as DNA, the CDR3 is TGTGCTAGTGGTTTGGTACCTATCTTAACTTTAAGGAGCTCCTATAATTCACCCCTCCACTTT. The full variable domain, its missing parts supplied by reference TRBV12-5 and TRBJ1-6, is DARVTQTPRHKVTEMGQEVTMRCQPILGHNTVFWYRQTMMQGLELLAYFRNRAPLDDSGMPKDRFSAEMPDATLATLKIQPSEPRDSAVYFCASGLVPILTLRSSYNSPLHFGNGTRLTVT.